This T cell receptor beta chain came from a study of technical replicates of blood from a handful of donors. The V gene lost 3 bases and the J gene lost 2 bases, with 14 bases spanning the gap. This CDR3 comprises 15 residues. Germline loops: CDR1 SGHDT, CDR2 YYEEEE. Some clones are missing from TCRdb's copy, which holds only in-frame ones; the method was immunoSEQ multiplex PCR. The sample has 60,000 to 65,000 clones; 80% to 95% are singletons. This sequence joins TRBV5-6 and TRBJ2-5, with D possibly TRBD2 on 5 matching bases. The origin of this receptor is a human donor in good health. Some clones in this sample may be carry-over from other donors' samples. Sequencing was carried out using PBMCs. In nucleotides, the CDR3 is TGTGCCAGCAGCTGGTGGCAAGAGGGACAAGAGACCCAGTACTTC. It codes for CASSWWQEGQETQYF.